This TCR beta chain was captured by sequencing in a study of blood T cell repertoires in COVID-19. Clones were sequenced by immunoSEQ multiplex PCR, and TCRdb holds only the in-frame ones, with some missing. Here the sample spans some 460,000 clones, around 90% being singletons. Germline loops: CDR1 SGHKS, CDR2 YYEKEE (reference sequence). Losses at the gene ends were 8 bases for V and 8 bases for J; bases not matched to a gene: 9. The CDR3 covers 14 residues. The sample consisted of PBMCs or T cells enriched from blood (not recorded which). The chain combines TRBV5-5 with TRBJ1-6, with 8 nucleotides matching TRBD1. The receptor comes from a woman under 30 who had recovered from COVID-19. This CDR3 reads CASGQGDWDSPLHF. The CDR3 DNA reads TGTGCCAGTGGACAGGGCGATTGGGATTCACCCCTCCACTTT.